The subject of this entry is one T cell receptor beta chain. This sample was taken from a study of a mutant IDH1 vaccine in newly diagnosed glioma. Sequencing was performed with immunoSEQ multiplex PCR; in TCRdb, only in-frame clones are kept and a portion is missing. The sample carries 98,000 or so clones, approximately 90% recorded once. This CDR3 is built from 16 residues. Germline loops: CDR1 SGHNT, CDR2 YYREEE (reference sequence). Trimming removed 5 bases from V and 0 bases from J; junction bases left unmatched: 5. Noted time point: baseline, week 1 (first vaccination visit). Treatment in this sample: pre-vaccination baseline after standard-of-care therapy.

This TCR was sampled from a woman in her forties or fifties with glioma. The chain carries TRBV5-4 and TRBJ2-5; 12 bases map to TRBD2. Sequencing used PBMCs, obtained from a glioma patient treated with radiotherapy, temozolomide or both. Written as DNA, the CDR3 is TGTGCCAGCAGGTACAGACTAGCGGGAGACCAAGAGACCCAGTACTTC. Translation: CASRYRLAGDQETQYF.